The 17 T cell receptor beta chains given below trace back to one sample, sequenced in a study of cytomegalovirus exposure and HLA in healthy donors. Vbeta (60) and Jbeta (13) primers were used in the PCR. The assay was immunoSEQ multiplex PCR, and TCRdb's table has in-frame clones only and misses some. Counted here are roughly 170,000 clones, roughly 80% occurring once; the ten biggest clones make up approximately 2.4%. Material for sequencing was PBMCs. These receptors were taken from a female donor in good health and CMV-seronegative.

The rearrangement joins TRBV30 to TRBJ2-1, with TRBD2 as a possible D gene (5 bases). Trimming removed 0 bases at V and 6 bases at J, with 6 bases between. Germline CDR1 GTSNPN, CDR2 SVGIG (reference sequence). The CDR3 consists of 12 residues. As DNA, the CDR3 is TGTGCCTGGAGTGTACGGGGCAATGAGCAGTTCTTC. It yields the protein CAWSVRGNEQFF. Looking up the rest from reference TRBV30 and TRBJ2-1 gives the full variable domain: SQTIHQWPATLVQPVGSPLSLECTVEGTSNPNLYWYRQAAGRGLQLLFYSVGIGQISSEVPQNLSASRPQDRQFILSSKKLLLSDSGFYLCAWSVRGNEQFFGPGTRLTVL.

This chain links TRBV30 with TRBJ1-2; D is unclear. Trimming removed 0 bases at V and 0 bases at J, with 5 bases between. This CDR3 comprises 13 residues. CDR1 GTSNPN and CDR2 SVGIG come from the germline V gene (reference sequence). The CDR3 coding sequence is TGTGCCTGGAGTGTCGGGGCTAACTATGGCTACACCTTC. Its translation is CAWSVGANYGYTF.

This clone has a handful of counts. The gene calls are TRBV30 and TRBJ2-1; 15 bases are shared with TRBD2. Germline loops: CDR1 GTSNPN, CDR2 SVGIG (reference sequence). Trimming removed 3 bases from V and 3 bases from J; junction bases left unmatched: 3. The CDR3 runs to 16 residues. The CDR3 loop is CAWRGTSGRNYNEQFF. The CDR3 DNA sequence: TGTGCCTGGAGGGGGACTAGCGGGAGGAACTACAATGAGCAGTTCTTC.

This clone has only a few counts. The chain carries TRBV18 and TRBJ2-7; 7 bases map to TRBD1. The trim removed 4 bases at V and 6 bases at J, leaving 3 bases unmatched. The CDR3 is 12 residues long. Germline V gene data show CDR1 as KGHSH and CDR2 as LQKENI. Written as DNA, the CDR3 is TGTGCCAGCTCACTGACAGGGTCCGAGCAGTACTTC. As protein: CASSLTGSEQYF.

This clone has just a few counts. The J gene is TRBJ2-1, the V gene TRBV4-2, with TRBD2 matching over 11 bases. The germline V gene has CDR1 LGHNA and CDR2 YNFKEQ. The CDR3 consists of 16 residues. Trimming at V came to 4 bases and at J to 5 bases, leaving 7 bases not matched to a gene. CDR3 protein: CASSRPGLAENNEQFF. In DNA, the CDR3 is TGTGCCAGCAGCCGCCCGGGACTAGCGGAGAACAATGAGCAGTTCTTC.

J is TRBJ2-5 and V is TRBV7-2, with unresolved D. The length of the CDR3 is 13 residues. The germline CDR1 and CDR2 sequences are SGHTA and FQGNSA. Deletions cut 8 bases from V and 2 bases from J, with 12 bases between. The CDR3 DNA reads TGTGCCAGCGGGTGGAGTACTCAAGAGACCCAGTACTTC. Amino acids: CASGWSTQETQYF.

This clone is medium-sized (0.01 to 0.1%) within its sample. The chain's CDR3 is CASSDGTGDTGELFF. Here the CDR3 DNA reads TGTGCCAGCAGTGACGGGACAGGGGACACCGGGGAGCTGTTTTTT. The chain links TRBV25-1 to TRBJ2-2, with 10 bases fitting TRBD1. V lost 3 bases and J lost 3; bases outside the gene matches: 1. Germline V gene data show CDR1 as MGHDK and CDR2 as SYGVNS. The CDR3 is 15 residues long.

The chain joins TRBV5-1 to TRBJ1-1; perhaps TRBD1 as D (5 bases). CDR1 is SGHRS, CDR2 YFSETQ, per germline. With 5 bases removed from V and 4 bases from J, the gap between germline ends came to 12 bases. The CDR3 is 13 amino acids. CDR3 in DNA: TGCGCCAGCAGTCGGGGGAGGAGCACTGAAGCTTTCTTT. Its translation is CASSRGRSTEAFF.

This rearrangement joins TRBV9 to TRBJ2-5, with TRBD1 matching 7 bases. The V segment lost 4 bases and the J segment 3 bases; nucleotides outside the gene matches: 3. The CDR3 consists of 13 residues. Germline V lookup: CDR1 SGDLS, CDR2 YYNGEE. The CDR3 nucleotides are TGTGCCAGCAGCCAGGGGACAGAAGAGACCCAGTACTTC. Its protein is CASSQGTEETQYF.

J is TRBJ2-7 and V is TRBV21-1; no DNA check was done on the table's D call, TRBD1. TRBV21-1 is a pseudogene segment. This CDR3 spans 15 amino acids. CDR3 sequence (DNA): TGTGCCAGCAGCATGCCTTTTCAGGGGGCGCCCCCTATGTACTTC. It encodes CASSMPFQGAPPMYF.

J is TRBJ1-1 and V is TRBV28; 7 nucleotides agree with TRBD1. Germline CDR1 reads MDHEN; CDR2 reads SYDVKM. V lost 2 bases to trimming and J lost 9 bases; unmatched junction nucleotides: 15. This CDR3 has 16 residues. The CDR3 region is CASSLEEGAKWFKAFF. DNA for the CDR3: TGTGCCAGCAGTTTAGAGGAGGGGGCGAAGTGGTTCAAAGCTTTCTTT.

This chain connects TRBV14 to TRBJ2-7; 10 nucleotides agree with TRBD1. The V gene's germline CDR1 is SGHDN and CDR2 FVKESK. This CDR3 is 17 amino acids long. V gave up 4 bases and J gave up 6 bases; unmatched junction bases: 15. The CDR3 region has the DNA TGTGCCAGCAGCCGCGTACGGGCCGGGACAGGGGCGGTCGAGCAGTACTTC. Its translation is CASSRVRAGTGAVEQYF.

This clone was counted between two and nine times. J is TRBJ2-5 and V is TRBV5-1; D gene unclear. The germline V gene encodes CDR1 SGHRS and CDR2 YFSETQ. This CDR3 spans 15 amino acids. V was cut by 1 base and J by 5 bases, with 15 bases left in between. The CDR3: CASSLTSFITETQYF. CDR3 bases: TGCGCCAGCAGCTTGACGAGCTTTATTACGGAGACCCAGTACTTC. The variable domain in full, with the rest retrieved from reference TRBV5-1 and TRBJ2-5, is KAGVTQTPRYLIKTRGQQVTLSCSPISGHRSVSWYQQTPGQGLQFLFEYFSETQRNKGNFPGRFSGRQFSNSRSEMNVSTLELGDSALYLCASSLTSFITETQYFGPGTRLLVL.

V and J are TRBV6-5 and TRBJ1-4, with D possibly TRBD1 on 5 matching bases. Trimming stripped 6 bases from V and 8 bases from J, with 7 bases between. CDR1 and CDR2 from the germline V gene are MNHEY and SVGAGI. The CDR3 contains 11 residues. The CDR3 nucleotides are TGTGCCAGCAGCACAGGAGAAAAACTGTTTTTT. Translating it yields CASSTGEKLFF.

This chain uses TRBV6-1 with TRBJ2-3; 7 bases are shared with TRBD1. With 6 bases clipped from V and 5 bases from J, the junction kept 8 bases outside the gene matches. The CDR3 loop spans 14 amino acids. From germline, CDR1 is MNHNS and CDR2 SASEGT. The CDR3 DNA follows: TGTGCCAGCAGACAGGGGCCCCAGGTAGATACGCAGTATTTT. Translation: CASRQGPQVDTQYF.

The chain has TRBV7-2 and TRBJ2-7, with TRBD2 identical over 12 bases. With V trimmed by 0 bases and J by 3 bases, 6 bases remained unmatched. Germline V lookup: CDR1 SGHTA, CDR2 FQGNSA. The CDR3 totals 17 residues. Here the CDR3 reads CASSLARTSGANYEQYF. Here the CDR3 DNA reads TGTGCCAGCAGCTTAGCGCGGACTAGCGGGGCTAACTACGAGCAGTACTTC.

V usage is TRBV7-9 and J usage is TRBJ2-1, with 7 bases aligning to TRBD1. Germline V lookup: CDR1 SEHNR, CDR2 FQNEAQ (reference sequence). The trim removed 4 bases at V and 5 bases at J, leaving 2 bases unmatched. The CDR3 sequence is 13 residues long. CDR3 coding DNA: TGTGCCAGCAGCTCGACAGGGAACAATGAGCAGTTCTTC. Translating gives CASSSTGNNEQFF. The full variable domain, in which reference TRBV7-9 and TRBJ2-1 provide the parts outside the CDR3, is DTGVSQNPRHKITKRGQNVTFRCDPISEHNRLYWYRQTLGQGPEFLTYFQNEAQLEKSRLLSDRFSAERPKGSFSTLEIQRTEQGDSAMYLCASSSTGNNEQFFGPGTRLTVL.